Sequencing of this T cell receptor beta chain was carried out in a study of blood T cell repertoires in COVID-19. Study in general: T cells, B-cell-depleted T cells, or PBMCs provided the cDNA or gDNA that served as material.

Original methodology: Estimated nucleated cell counts came from reference gene primer amplification. Clones were sequenced by immunoSEQ multiplex PCR, and TCRdb holds only the in-frame ones, with some missing. V and J calls and clone size are copied from that table; D and trimming were computed from the DNA. The repertoire holds around 130,000 clones, with more than 80% as singletons. The CDR3 is 15 amino acids. The germline V gene encodes CDR1 SGHTA and CDR2 FQGNSA. Trimming removed 5 bases from V and 3 bases from J; junction bases left unmatched: 7. The sequence derives from a human donor in a cohort sampled during active COVID-19. V is TRBV7-2 and J is TRBJ2-4, with 7 bases matching TRBD1. Sequencing was done on a sample of peripheral blood. The CDR3, as DNA: TGTGCCAGCAGCCTGGACAGGTTTAACAAAAACATTCAGTACTTC. Its translation: CASSLDRFNKNIQYF.